Sequencing of this T cell receptor beta chain was carried out in a study of T cell responses to AZD1222 COVID-19 vaccine (dated by TCRdb to about 2021). With regard to the full study: AZD1222 recipients given second doses at about 4 weeks or at about 12 weeks were pooled, since spike-specific TCR depth and breadth were not found to differ between the two schedules. TCR sequencing covered approximately 230 trial participants: 200 to 220 given two doses of AZD1222 and approximately 25 given two doses of MenACWY control vaccine. Trial participants were enrolled by age into subgroups of 18-55, 56-69 and 70-plus years, and around 150, 28 and 57 TCR-sequenced participants, respectively, were included in these subgroups. Results and caveats for the whole study, not just this receptor: The 56-69-year group was small, and its depth increase did not reach significance, likely because of low power. After two AZD1222 doses, both the breadth and the depth of spike-specific TCRs were significantly higher than at day 0 and than in MenACWY recipients. The whole spike protein was spanned by vaccine-associated CD4 TCRs, and dominant responses were seen in regions 160-218 and 743-854. No day 14 peak-response samples were available, so repertoires were characterized only after the peak T cell response. Conclusions about previously exposed vaccinees were limited because only 6 or 7 AZD1222 recipients were SARS-CoV-2 seropositive at baseline. Nearly half of unique spike-specific TCRs reportedly recognized epitopes outside regions mutated in the B.1.351 and B.1.1.7 variants. Most participants were white British and females outnumbered males, and the authors suggested that clonal diversity may have been underestimated.

The CDR3 regions of human TCRbeta chains were subjected to immunosequencing. The source study handled its data this way. TCRs in the repertoires were matched against a reference library of SARS-CoV-2-specific TCRs that had been generated with the MIRA antigen-specificity platform. Breadth meant the fraction of unique TCRs that were SARS-CoV-2-associated, whereas depth meant the fraction of total T cells that were SARS-CoV-2-associated. Each spike-specific TCR was assigned to its reactive spike region and to a CD4 or CD8 class using the MIRA data. Log10-transformed breadth and depth values were compared by one-way ANOVA with Sidak's multiple comparisons tests. Imported from immuneACCESS, the table was reduced by TCRdb to in-frame sequences with V and J called. These copies leave out some clones; in studies compared against another copy, an unresolved V gene accounts for under half, and the cause of the remainder is not known. For V, J and clone size, that table is used; D and trimming come from the DNA. A total of about 140,000 clones appear in this sample, approximately 90% of them only once. The top ten constitute 1.3% to 1.5% of the sample.

At the junction V is shortened by 8 bases and J by 3 bases, with 16 bases in between. From cysteine to phenylalanine, the CDR3 is 14 amino acids long. Just the 42-base CDR3 DNA is kept, in frame starting at base 1. Reading the germline V gene (reference sequence) gives CDR1 MNHNY and CDR2 SVGAGI. Comment on this clone: The specificity of this receptor is unknown. No qualities accompany the bases; no much larger clone lies one base away.

Explained via the paper, the time point label denotes: baseline before first vaccination. Vaccinee samples were obtained from the UK trials COV001 and COV002, which included a single-blind randomized controlled phase 2/3 trial of AZD1222 (ChAdOx1 nCoV-19) in healthy adults. For TCRbeta chain sequencing, PBMC samples from trial participants were taken at day 0 and at day 28 after the second dose. The TCR sequence derives from an adult in good health. The sample in question was peripheral blood, obtained on day 0 of AZD1222 vaccination. The sequence joins TRBV6-6 to TRBJ1-1; TRBD1 is possibly the D segment (5 matching bases). The CDR3 loop reads CASGLNLGDTEAFF. In nucleotides, the sequence is TGTGCCAGCGGCCTAAACCTGGGGGACACTGAAGCTTTCTTT.